A selection of T cell receptor beta chains follows, all from one sample in a study of immune evolution from preneoplasia to lung adenocarcinoma. The table came from immunoSEQ multiplex PCR; TCRdb's copy has only in-frame clones and leaves some out. The repertoire holds thousands of clones, with just over 75% as singletons. The sample taken for sequencing was FFPE lung adenocarcinoma in situ tissue. These receptor sequences come from a person aged 55-80 years with lung adenocarcinoma. CDR3s include the opening cysteine and the closing phenylalanine or tryptophan. A D gene is named only where the DNA matches it firmly. A clone size is listed for some rows: how often the clone was seen (once, few, many), or a class if it is expanded.

cdr3_aa: CASSWAGVVEKLFF; cdr3_nt: TGTGCCAGCAGTTGGGCAGGGGTCGTGGAAAAACTGTTTTTT; d_call: NA; v_call: TRBV2; clone_size: few; j_call: TRBJ1-4
cdr3_aa: CASSFSRSGEQYF; cdr3_nt: TGTGCCAGCAGTTTTTCCCGATCTGGGGAGCAGTACTTC; d_call: NA; v_call: TRBV27; clone_size: NA; j_call: TRBJ2-7
cdr3_aa: CASSAPRLYEQYF; cdr3_nt: TGTGCCAGCAGCGCGCCCAGGCTCTACGAGCAGTACTTC; d_call: NA; v_call: TRBV11-2; clone_size: once; j_call: TRBJ2-7
cdr3_aa: CASSDSTGYGYTF; cdr3_nt: TGTGCCAGCAGTGATTCGACAGGGTATGGCTACACCTTC; d_call: TRBD1; v_call: TRBV25-1; clone_size: NA; j_call: TRBJ1-2
cdr3_aa: CASSYSRVTPGELFF; cdr3_nt: TGTGCCAGCAGTTACTCGAGGGTGACACCCGGGGAGCTGTTTTTT; d_call: NA; v_call: TRBV6-6; clone_size: few; j_call: TRBJ2-2
cdr3_aa: CASSHGQGARLDTEAFF; cdr3_nt: TGTGCCAGCAGCCACGGACAGGGGGCGCGTTTGGACACTGAAGCTTTCTTT; d_call: TRBD1; v_call: TRBV7-9; clone_size: NA; j_call: TRBJ1-1
cdr3_aa: CASSASGNSDSPLHF; cdr3_nt: TGTGCCAGCAGCGCCTCCGGGAATAGTGATTCACCCCTCCACTTT; d_call: NA; v_call: TRBV2; clone_size: NA; j_call: TRBJ1-6
cdr3_aa: CASRTQGGTDTQYF; cdr3_nt: TGTGCCAGCAGGACACAGGGCGGCACAGATACGCAGTATTTT; d_call: NA; v_call: TRBV7-2; clone_size: NA; j_call: TRBJ2-3
cdr3_aa: CASRPGTKNGNTIYF; cdr3_nt: TGTGCCAGCAGGCCCGGGACAAAGAACGGAAACACCATATATTTT; d_call: NA; v_call: TRBV27; clone_size: NA; j_call: TRBJ1-3
cdr3_aa: CASSYTGGSSPLHF; cdr3_nt: TGTGCCAGCAGTTACACAGGGGGTTCTTCACCCCTCCACTTT; d_call: TRBD1; v_call: TRBV6-5; clone_size: few; j_call: TRBJ1-6
cdr3_aa: CASSWALLSEQYF; cdr3_nt: TGTGCCAGCAGTTGGGCCCTGTTAAGCGAGCAGTACTTC; d_call: NA; v_call: TRBV28; clone_size: NA; j_call: TRBJ2-7
cdr3_aa: CASRPSQAGHTGELFF; cdr3_nt: TGTGCAAGTCGCCCCAGCCAGGCCGGGCATACCGGGGAGCTGTTTTTT; d_call: NA; v_call: TRBV12-2; clone_size: NA; j_call: TRBJ2-2
cdr3_aa: CAWRARDRGLSYEQYF; cdr3_nt: TGTGCCTGGAGAGCCCGTGACAGGGGCCTTTCCTACGAGCAGTACTTC; d_call: TRBD1; v_call: TRBV30; clone_size: NA; j_call: TRBJ2-7
cdr3_aa: CASSLSASSGNTIYF; cdr3_nt: TGTGCCAGCAGCTTGTCAGCGTCCTCTGGAAACACCATATATTTT; d_call: NA; v_call: TRBV5-5; clone_size: NA; j_call: TRBJ1-3
cdr3_aa: CASRWTGRNTEAFF; cdr3_nt: TGTGCCAGCAGGTGGACAGGGAGGAACACTGAAGCTTTCTTT; d_call: TRBD1; v_call: TRBV7-9; clone_size: once; j_call: TRBJ1-1
cdr3_aa: CASSWEPSQSTDTQYF; cdr3_nt: TGTGCCAGCAGTTGGGAACCTTCACAGAGCACAGATACGCAGTATTTT; d_call: NA; v_call: TRBV6-4; clone_size: NA; j_call: TRBJ2-3
cdr3_aa: CASRVDTAQPQHF; cdr3_nt: TGTGCCAGCAGGGTTGACACGGCTCAGCCCCAGCATTTT; d_call: NA; v_call: TRBV2; clone_size: NA; j_call: TRBJ1-5
cdr3_aa: CASSLSGQGLLETQYF; cdr3_nt: TGTGCCAGCAGTTTATCGGGACAGGGGCTACTAGAGACCCAGTACTTC; d_call: TRBD1; v_call: TRBV27; clone_size: NA; j_call: TRBJ2-5
cdr3_aa: CASSPPGRGDSKETQYF; cdr3_nt: TGTGCCAGCTCACCACCGGGTCGGGGGGACTCAAAAGAGACCCAGTACTTC; d_call: TRBD2; v_call: TRBV18; clone_size: NA; j_call: TRBJ2-5
cdr3_aa: CASSLDRGAQETQYF; cdr3_nt: TGTGCCAGCAGCTTGGATAGGGGGGCTCAAGAGACCCAGTACTTC; d_call: NA; v_call: TRBV7-8; clone_size: NA; j_call: TRBJ2-5
cdr3_aa: CASSPGTSSGTQYF; cdr3_nt: TGTGCCAGCAGCCCGGGGACTAGCAGTGGGACCCAGTACTTC; d_call: TRBD2; v_call: TRBV7-6; clone_size: NA; j_call: TRBJ2-5
cdr3_aa: CASSALRGNSYEQYF; cdr3_nt: TGTGCCAGCAGCGCCCTCCGGGGAAATTCCTACGAGCAGTACTTC; d_call: NA; v_call: TRBV7-2; clone_size: NA; j_call: TRBJ2-7
cdr3_aa: CASSPTGQGETQYF; cdr3_nt: TGTGCCAGTAGCCCGACAGGGCAAGGGGAGACCCAGTACTTC; d_call: TRBD1; v_call: TRBV19; clone_size: once; j_call: TRBJ2-5
cdr3_aa: CASSESTRGRETQYF; cdr3_nt: TGCGCCAGCAGTGAGTCGACAAGGGGCAGGGAGACCCAGTACTTC; d_call: NA; v_call: TRBV10-2; clone_size: NA; j_call: TRBJ2-5
cdr3_aa: CASSDTGARNEKLFF; cdr3_nt: TGTGCCAGCAGCGACACAGGGGCCAGGAATGAAAAACTGTTTTTT; d_call: TRBD1; v_call: TRBV7-2; clone_size: once; j_call: TRBJ1-4
cdr3_aa: CASSLEGRWGSTSSYEQYF; cdr3_nt: TGTGCCAGCAGCTTAGAGGGGCGATGGGGATCAACAAGCTCCTACGAGCAGTACTTC; d_call: NA; v_call: TRBV7-8; clone_size: NA; j_call: TRBJ2-7
cdr3_aa: CASSIDGTGNQPQHF; cdr3_nt: TGTGCCAGTAGTATAGATGGGACAGGTAATCAGCCCCAGCATTTT; d_call: TRBD1; v_call: TRBV19; clone_size: NA; j_call: TRBJ1-5
cdr3_aa: CASSPELTGELFF; cdr3_nt: TGTGCCAGCTCACCAGAACTCACCGGGGAGCTGTTTTTT; d_call: NA; v_call: TRBV18; clone_size: once; j_call: TRBJ2-2
cdr3_aa: CASSSTKGTEAFF; cdr3_nt: TGTGCCAGCAGCTCAACGAAGGGGACTGAAGCTTTCTTT; d_call: NA; v_call: TRBV5-5; clone_size: NA; j_call: TRBJ1-1
cdr3_aa: CASSSGYSSNEQYF; cdr3_nt: TGTGCCAGCAGCTCGGGGTACTCCTCGAACGAGCAGTACTTC; d_call: NA; v_call: TRBV11-2; clone_size: NA; j_call: TRBJ2-7
cdr3_aa: CASSTIFNNEQFF; cdr3_nt: TGTGCCAGTAGTACAATTTTTAACAATGAGCAGTTCTTC; d_call: NA; v_call: TRBV19; clone_size: once; j_call: TRBJ2-1
cdr3_aa: CASSSGQGGNIQYF; cdr3_nt: TGCGCCAGCAGCTCAGGACAGGGTGGAAACATTCAGTACTTC; d_call: TRBD1; v_call: TRBV5-1; clone_size: NA; j_call: TRBJ2-4
cdr3_aa: CATIRGQLNTEAFF; cdr3_nt: TGTGCCACCATAAGGGGACAGTTGAACACTGAAGCTTTCTTT; d_call: TRBD1; v_call: TRBV6-1; clone_size: large; j_call: TRBJ1-1
cdr3_aa: CASSFPPWTSQFF; cdr3_nt: TGTGCCAGCAGTTTCCCTCCATGGACATCCCAGTTCTTC; d_call: NA; v_call: TRBV27; clone_size: NA; j_call: TRBJ2-1
cdr3_aa: CASSLATRITGELFF; cdr3_nt: TGCGCCAGCAGCTTGGCGACTAGAATCACCGGGGAGCTGTTTTTT; d_call: NA; v_call: TRBV5-1; clone_size: NA; j_call: TRBJ2-2
cdr3_aa: CASSQSETGTGKQPQHF; cdr3_nt: TGTGCCAGCAGCCAATCAGAAACCGGGACAGGAAAGCAGCCCCAGCATTTT; d_call: TRBD1; v_call: TRBV4-2; clone_size: NA; j_call: TRBJ1-5
cdr3_aa: CASSQGLGAGELFF; cdr3_nt: TGTGCCAGCAGCCAGGGACTAGGGGCCGGGGAGCTGTTTTTT; d_call: TRBD2; v_call: TRBV7-3; clone_size: once; j_call: TRBJ2-2
cdr3_aa: CASSLAGPNSGNTIYF; cdr3_nt: TGTGCCAGCAGCTTAGCAGGTCCAAACTCTGGAAACACCATATATTTT; d_call: NA; v_call: TRBV7-2; clone_size: NA; j_call: TRBJ1-3
cdr3_aa: CASSPETDHYGYTF; cdr3_nt: TGTGCCAGCTCACCAGAGACAGACCACTATGGCTACACCTTC; d_call: NA; v_call: TRBV18; clone_size: NA; j_call: TRBJ1-2
cdr3_aa: CASSQEGRYGYGYTF; cdr3_nt: TGTGCCAGCAGCCAAGAGGGGCGCTACGGGTATGGCTACACCTTC; d_call: NA; v_call: TRBV14; clone_size: few; j_call: TRBJ1-2